The TCR beta chain under discussion was sequenced for a study of shared clonotypes between healthy human individuals. Libraries were prepared by immunoSEQ multiplex PCR; TCRdb keeps only in-frame clonotypes and omits some of them. The repertoire holds some 1 million clones, with around four fifths as singletons. Trimming left V 0 bases short and J 5 bases short, with 7 bases between. The germline CDR1 and CDR2 sequences are LNHNV and YYDKDF (reference sequence). This CDR3 has 13 residues. The chain combines TRBV15 with TRBJ2-5; D is unclear. Source material: memory CD4+ T cells sorted from blood. The sample's subset: CD45RA-negative fraction. The clonotype was recovered from a man aged 18-30 years in good health. The DNA of the CDR3 is TGTGCCACCAGCAGAGAGGTCGCGGAGACCCAGTACTTC. Translated, it gives CATSREVAETQYF. The full variable domain, its missing parts supplied by reference TRBV15 and TRBJ2-5, is DAMVIQNPRYQVTQFGKPVTLSCSQTLNHNVMYWYQQKSSQAPKLLFHYYDKDFNNEADTPDNFQSRRPNTSFCFLDIRSPGLGDTAMYLCATSREVAETQYFGPGTRLLVL.